This T cell receptor (beta chain) emerged from a study of spatial heterogeneity in lung cancer. Whole-study findings and limits: In blood, ubiquitous expanded tumor TCRs appeared more at resection than follow-up.

Single TCR cDNA molecules each had their own unique molecular identifier. In TCRdb, the 5' RACE reads were re-called with MiXCR into one record per CDR3 protein. The sample yields about 17,000 distinct CDR3 sequences, around 21% seen once. Time point described: sample taken at primary tumor resection. Whole RNA from tumor, nontumor lung or frozen PBMC was sequenced unsorted. The cohort: roughly 72 early-stage, untreated non-small cell lung cancer patients. With regard to this clonotype: What it binds is unknown.

The length of the CDR3 is 15 residues. The V and J ends lost 7 bases and 0 bases, in that order; junction bases with no gene match: 5. This rearrangement joins TRBV12-3 or TRBV12-4 to TRBJ2-7; 11 bases align to TRBD2. This TCR derives from a female donor with early-stage non-small cell lung cancer. This material consisted of PBMCs, taken at surgery. The CDR3 region is CASKRTSGPSYEQYF. As DNA, the CDR3 is TGTGCCAGCAAGCGGACTAGCGGGCCCTCCTACGAGCAGTACTTC.